This TCR beta chain was identified in a study of T cells in narcolepsy. The germline V and J ends were trimmed by 8 bases and 0 bases, with 14 bases remaining between them. CDR3 size: 16 residues. The germline CDR1 and CDR2 sequences are LNHDA and SQIVND (reference sequence). Produced via immunoSEQ multiplex PCR; TCRdb's table is partial and in-frame only. This sample carries under 40,000 clones, more than 80% of them seen once, and the ten largest clones take 1.3%. The receptor comes from a human donor with narcolepsy. This chain connects TRBV19 to TRBJ2-6; D call uncertain. Sequencing was performed on CD45RA- memory CD4+ T cells from PBMCs. CDR3 bases: TGTGCCAGTGCCCCCCCGTCTACCTCTGGGGCCAACGTCCTGACTTTC. This codes for CASAPPSTSGANVLTF.